The 25 T cell receptor beta chains given below trace back to one sample, sequenced in a study of blood T cell repertoires in COVID-19. The data were produced by immunoSEQ multiplex PCR, yet TCRdb's version contains in-frame clones alone and is incomplete. The sample carries over 150,000 clones, about 85% recorded once. The sequenced sample was PBMCs or T cells enriched from blood (not recorded which). The receptors derive from a woman aged 25 to 45 who had recovered from COVID-19.

The gene calls are TRBV9 and TRBJ2-1, with D maybe TRBD2 (6 bases). Germline CDR1 and CDR2: SGDLS and YYNGEE. The V and J ends lost 2 bases and 4 bases respectively, with 10 bases between them. This CDR3 comprises 14 residues. For the CDR3, the DNA is TGTGCCAGCAGCGTGGGCGGGATGTACAATGAGCAGTTCTTC. Residues: CASSVGGMYNEQFF.

The chain is built from TRBV4-2 and TRBJ1-1; D is uncertain. The CDR3 runs 13 residues. CDR1 is LGHNA, CDR2 YNFKEQ, per germline. Trimming took 4 bases from V and 8 from J, leaving 14 bases between them. CDR3 amino acids: CASSPPRREEAFF. CDR3 nucleotides: TGTGCCAGCAGCCCTCCCCGTAGGGAGGAAGCTTTCTTT.

The chain links TRBV19 to TRBJ2-2; 9 nucleotides match TRBD2. With V trimmed by 6 bases and J by 7 bases, 6 bases remained unmatched. Germline assignment: CDR1 LNHDA and CDR2 SQIVND (reference sequence). The CDR3 runs 14 residues. CDR3 DNA sequence: TGTGCCAGTAGACCCAGCGGGGGGCGCGGGGAGCTGTTTTTT. Protein product: CASRPSGGRGELFF.

The chain links TRBV6-2 or TRBV6-3 to TRBJ2-7; perhaps TRBD2 as D (6 bases). Trimming pared 6 bases from V and 9 bases from J, leaving 15 bases between. The germline V gene encodes CDR1 MNHEY and CDR2 SVGEGT. This CDR3 spans 12 amino acids. The CDR3 reads CASSHREEVQYF. In DNA, the CDR3 is TGTGCCAGCAGCCATAGGGAGGAGGTGCAGTACTTC.

The CDR3 nucleotides are TGTGCCTGGACGACAGGGAACACCGGGGAGCTGTTTTTT. Encoded protein: CAWTTGNTGELFF. The rearrangement uses TRBV30 and TRBJ2-2, with D possibly being TRBD1 (6 bases). Germline V lookup: CDR1 GTSNPN, CDR2 SVGIG (reference sequence). The CDR3 has 13 residues. Trimming cost V 4 bases and J 1 base, with 7 bases left between them.

In DNA, the CDR3 is TGTGCCAGCAGCCCAGAGGCTGTCCCTGAAGAGACCCAGTACTTC. Its protein is CASSPEAVPEETQYF. The chain employs TRBV7-2 and TRBJ2-5; the D is unclear. V was trimmed by 5 bases and J by 3 bases, leaving 16 bases between them. The CDR3 totals 15 residues. CDR1 SGHTA and CDR2 FQGNSA come from the germline V gene.

The chain carries TRBV2 and TRBJ1-2; D gene ambiguous. The CDR3 totals 13 residues. Per germline, CDR1 SNHLY and CDR2 FYNNEI. The V gene lost 6 bases and the J gene lost 8 bases, with 16 bases spanning the gap. The CDR3 loop reads CASRAQQKRGYTF. As DNA, the CDR3 is TGTGCCAGCAGGGCCCAACAGAAAAGGGGCTACACCTTC.

The rearrangement joins TRBV19 to TRBJ1-2; the D gene is possibly TRBD1 (6 bases). The V end was cut by 7 bases, the J end by 8 bases, with 17 bases between. Looked up from germline, CDR1 is LNHDA and CDR2 is SQIVND (reference sequence). The CDR3 is 13 amino acids. CDR3 residues: CASTHGAGDGYTF. For the CDR3, the DNA is TGTGCCAGTACCCACGGGGCAGGGGACGGCTACACCTTC.

The genes are TRBV29-1 and TRBJ1-2; D gene unclear. The V gene lost 7 bases and the J gene lost 0 bases, with 9 bases spanning the gap. Germline V CDR1 and CDR2: SQVTM, ANQGSEA. The CDR3 consists of 12 residues. The chain's CDR3 is CSGRQANYGYTF. The DNA of the CDR3 is TGCAGCGGGAGGCAAGCTAACTATGGCTACACCTTC.

This chain uses TRBV18 with TRBJ1-2; 9 bases fit TRBD1. There are 14 residues in the CDR3. Germline CDR1 is KGHSH and CDR2 is LQKENI. Unmatched junction bases numbered 7, after V lost 6 bases and J lost 5 bases. This CDR3 is CASSTGGAGYGYTF. The DNA of the CDR3 is TGTGCCAGCTCCACAGGGGGCGCGGGGTATGGCTACACCTTC.

The chain couples TRBV30 to TRBJ2-7; 10 bases are shared with TRBD1. The germline V gene has CDR1 GTSNPN and CDR2 SVGIG (reference sequence). J lost 7 bases, V lost 7 bases, and 7 bases had no gene match. The CDR3 sequence is 12 residues long. The CDR3 region has the DNA TGTGCCTCCGGGACAGGGGAATGGGAGCAGTACTTC. This codes for CASGTGEWEQYF.

The chain couples TRBV6-5 to TRBJ1-2, with 7 bases aligning to TRBD1. CDR1 and CDR2 from the germline V gene are MNHEY and SVGAGI. The CDR3 extends over 14 amino acids. V lost 6 bases to trimming and J lost 0 bases; unmatched junction nucleotides: 4. CDR3 sequence reads: CASRGTVSNYGYTF. CDR3 DNA: TGTGCCAGCAGGGGGACAGTTTCTAACTATGGCTACACCTTC.

The V call is TRBV27, the J call TRBJ1-3; perhaps TRBD1 as D (6 bases). The CDR3 extends over 18 amino acids. Germline V lookup: CDR1 MNHEY, CDR2 SMNVEV (reference sequence). V shed 5 bases and J shed 0 bases, with 20 bases lying between them. CDR3 bases: TGTGCCAGCAGTCTCACGAGGGGGACCAGAAGCTCTGGAAACACCATATATTTT. Translating it yields CASSLTRGTRSSGNTIYF.

The gene calls are TRBV6-2 or TRBV6-3 and TRBJ1-1; 7 bases fit TRBD1. Trimming cost V 5 bases and J 4 bases; bases outside gene matches: 10. The CDR3 has 15 amino acids. In germline, CDR1 is MNHEY, CDR2 SVGEGT. CDR3 sequence reads: CASSRPDRLPTEAFF. The CDR3 DNA follows: TGTGCCAGCAGTAGACCGGACAGGCTTCCCACTGAAGCTTTCTTT.

The V and J genes are TRBV5-1 and TRBJ2-5, with D maybe TRBD1 (6 bases). The germline CDR1 and CDR2 sequences are SGHRS and YFSETQ. The CDR3 runs 13 residues. V lost 7 bases and J 2 bases, leaving 12 bases between the germline ends. CDR3 in DNA: TGCGCCAGCTTCTCAGGGGTACAAGAGACCCAGTACTTC. It translates to CASFSGVQETQYF.

V usage is TRBV5-1 and J usage is TRBJ1-4; D not resolved. V lost 0 bases and J 7 bases, leaving 10 bases between the germline ends. The CDR3 consists of 14 residues. The germline gives CDR1 SGHRS, CDR2 YFSETQ. DNA of the CDR3: TGCGCCAGCAGCTTGGGTCGGGAGACTGAAAAACTGTTTTTT. Translating gives CASSLGRETEKLFF.

This chain connects TRBV30 to TRBJ2-1; maybe TRBD2 (5 bases). V was pared by 0 bases and J by 6 bases, with 12 bases between. The length of the CDR3 is 14 residues. CDR1 is GTSNPN, CDR2 SVGIG, per germline (reference sequence). CDR3 loop: CAWSVIQRTNEQFF. Written as DNA, the CDR3 is TGTGCCTGGAGTGTAATCCAGCGGACCAATGAGCAGTTCTTC.

The V call is TRBV11-2, the J call TRBJ2-2; 8 nucleotides align to TRBD2. The CDR3 loop spans 16 amino acids. The junction had 1 base not matched to a gene; V was cut back by 0 bases and J by 1 base. Germline loops: CDR1 SGHAT, CDR2 FQNNGV. CDR3 residues: CASSLDGGENTGELFF. The CDR3 DNA reads TGTGCCAGCAGCTTAGACGGGGGGGAGAACACCGGGGAGCTGTTTTTT.

The CDR3 sequence is CASSLHRQAEGPGQYF. DNA of the CDR3: TGCGCCAGCAGCCTCCACAGACAGGCCGAAGGCCCAGGGCAGTACTTC. This chain connects TRBV4-1 to TRBJ2-7, with a possible D match to TRBD1 (6 bases). CDR3 size: 16 residues. Deletions cut 4 bases from V and 9 bases from J, with 25 bases between. CDR1 MGHRA and CDR2 YSYEKL come from the germline V gene.

This clone has only a few counts. The chain is built from TRBV6-5 and TRBJ2-3; 9 bases fit TRBD2. The CDR3 has 15 amino acids. Germline CDR1 MNHEY, CDR2 SVGAGI. V dropped 6 bases and J dropped 0; count of bases not matched to a gene: 4. The CDR3 spells CASSSGTSSTDTQYF. In DNA, the CDR3 is TGTGCCAGCAGCTCCGGGACTAGCAGCACAGATACGCAGTATTTT.

This clone was seen just once. V usage is TRBV7-8 and J usage is TRBJ2-2; 12 bases align to TRBD2. This CDR3 region has 19 residues. Looked up from germline, CDR1 is SGHVS and CDR2 is FQNEAQ. J lost 7 bases, V lost 5 bases, and 17 bases had no gene match. This CDR3 reads CASSPQRLAGGPESGELFF. The CDR3 bases are TGTGCCAGCAGCCCTCAGAGGCTAGCGGGGGGGCCTGAGAGCGGGGAGCTGTTTTTT.

The chain employs TRBV5-6 and TRBJ1-3, with a tentative D call TRBD1 (6 bases). Germline loops: CDR1 SGHDT, CDR2 YYEEEE. The CDR3 is made up of 15 amino acids. Trimming took off 2 bases at V and 2 bases at J, with 11 bases between the two ends. The CDR3 spells CASSLTGRTGNTIYF. The CDR3 bases are TGTGCCAGCAGCTTAACAGGGCGTACTGGAAACACCATATATTTT. The full variable domain, with the rest looked up from reference TRBV5-6 and TRBJ1-3, is DAGVTQSPTHLIKTRGQQVTLRCSPKSGHDTVSWYQQALGQGPQFIFQYYEEEERQRGNFPDRFSGHQFPNYSSELNVNALLLGDSALYLCASSLTGRTGNTIYFGEGSWLTVV.

This clone was seen just once. The CDR3 nucleotides read TGTGCCAGCAGCATCAATAGCGGGAGTACAGAGACCCAGTACTTC. Translation gives CASSINSGSTETQYF. This rearrangement joins TRBV11-3 to TRBJ2-5; 9 nucleotides match TRBD2. V dropped 5 bases and J dropped 4; count of bases not matched to a gene: 8. CDR1 and CDR2 from the germline V gene are SGHNT and YENEEA. There are 15 residues in the CDR3.

V usage is TRBV7-2 and J usage is TRBJ2-3; 8 bases map to TRBD2. Germline V lookup: CDR1 SGHTA, CDR2 FQGNSA. The CDR3 totals 14 residues. J lost 4 bases, V lost 5 bases, and 5 bases had no gene match. The CDR3 loop reads CASSKAGEADTQYF. CDR3 nucleotide sequence: TGTGCCAGCAGCAAAGCGGGAGAGGCAGATACGCAGTATTTT.

In its sample, this clone was seen once. The V and J genes are TRBV7-9 and TRBJ2-3; 8 bases align to TRBD2. Germline lookup yields CDR1 SEHNR and CDR2 FQNEAQ (reference sequence). The CDR3 sequence is 15 residues long. With V trimmed by 8 bases and J by 0 bases, 7 bases remained unmatched. CDR3 loop: CASPLSGGSTDTQYF. The CDR3 DNA is TGTGCCAGCCCCCTCTCGGGGGGGAGCACAGATACGCAGTATTTT.